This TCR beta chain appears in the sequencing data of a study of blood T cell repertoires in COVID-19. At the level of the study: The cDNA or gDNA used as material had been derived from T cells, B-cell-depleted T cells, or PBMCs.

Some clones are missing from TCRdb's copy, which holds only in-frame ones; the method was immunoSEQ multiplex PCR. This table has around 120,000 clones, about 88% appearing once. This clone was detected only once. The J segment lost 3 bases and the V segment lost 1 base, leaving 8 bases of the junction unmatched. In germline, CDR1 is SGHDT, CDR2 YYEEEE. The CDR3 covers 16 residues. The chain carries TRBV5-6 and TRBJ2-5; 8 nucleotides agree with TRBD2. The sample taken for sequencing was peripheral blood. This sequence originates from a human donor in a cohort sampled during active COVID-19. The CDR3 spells CASSLLAGPKKETQYF. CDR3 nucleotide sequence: TGTGCCAGCAGCTTGCTAGCGGGTCCGAAAAAAGAGACCCAGTACTTC.